This T cell receptor (beta chain) was sequenced during a study of response to subunit inactivated influenza vaccine. There are a few counts of this clonotype. The antigen is not known. TCRdb reanalysed the RT-PCR reads using MiXCR and keeps one entry per CDR3 protein. The table records approximately 310,000 distinct CDR3 sequences, 21% of them present only once. Study-level points and caveats: That few new T cells are recruited by each seasonal influenza vaccination was the authors' suggestion.

The clonotype was recovered from a man between 45 and 75 years old who received an inactivated influenza vaccine. This material consisted of PBMCs from blood, taken 21 months after vaccination.

The CDR3 DNA reads TGTGCCAGCAGCTTGGTAGGGGGTCTCAATCAGCCCCAGCATTTT. The encoded protein is CASSLVGGLNQPQHF. The gene calls are TRBV5-5 and TRBJ1-5; D is possibly TRBD1 (6 bases). The CDR3 extends over 15 amino acids. V was clipped by 0 bases and J by 3 bases, with 10 bases between them. Germline V CDR1 and CDR2: SGHKS, YYEKEE (reference sequence).